The subject of this entry is one TCR beta chain. The antigen is undetermined. These data originate in a study of cytomegalovirus exposure and HLA in healthy donors. As for the study in general: An early release of data contained approximately 80 million unique TCRs, which came from HLA-typed donors. Overall study findings and caveats: A missense variant in DCLRE1C was later tied to TCR beta V- and J-gene trimming.

The PCR was carried out with 60 Vbeta primers and 13 Jbeta primers. TCRdb's table, derived via immunoSEQ multiplex PCR, lists solely in-frame clones and lacks some. The sample has about 96,000 clones; 64% are singletons. CDR3 length: 17 amino acids. The V gene end was trimmed by 1 base and the J gene end by 4 bases; junction bases not matched to a gene: 12. Germline values: CDR1 MNHEY, CDR2 SMNVEV (reference sequence). The chain uses TRBV27 and TRBJ2-5; 7 nucleotides align to TRBD1. The sequence derives from a man aged 60 to 69 in good health and CMV-seronegative. The sequenced material came from PBMCs. The CDR3 region has the DNA TGTGCCAGCAGTTTATACACCGACAGGGATAGGAGAGAGACCCAGTACTTC. Amino acid sequence: CASSLYTDRDRRETQYF.